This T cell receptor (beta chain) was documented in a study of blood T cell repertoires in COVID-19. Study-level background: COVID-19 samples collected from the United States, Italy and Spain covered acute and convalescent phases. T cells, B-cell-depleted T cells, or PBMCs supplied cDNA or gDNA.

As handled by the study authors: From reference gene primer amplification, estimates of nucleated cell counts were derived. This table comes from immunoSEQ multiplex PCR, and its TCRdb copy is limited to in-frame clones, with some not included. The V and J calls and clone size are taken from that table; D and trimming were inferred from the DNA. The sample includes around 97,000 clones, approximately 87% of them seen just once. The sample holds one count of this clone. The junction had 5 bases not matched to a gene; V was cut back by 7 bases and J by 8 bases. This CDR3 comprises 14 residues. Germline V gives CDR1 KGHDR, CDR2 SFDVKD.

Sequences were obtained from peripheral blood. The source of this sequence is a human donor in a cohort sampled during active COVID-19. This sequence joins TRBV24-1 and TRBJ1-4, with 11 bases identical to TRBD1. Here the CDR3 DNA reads TGTGCCACCAGGGGACAGGGGGAGGAGGAAAAACTGTTTTTT. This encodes CATRGQGEEEKLFF.